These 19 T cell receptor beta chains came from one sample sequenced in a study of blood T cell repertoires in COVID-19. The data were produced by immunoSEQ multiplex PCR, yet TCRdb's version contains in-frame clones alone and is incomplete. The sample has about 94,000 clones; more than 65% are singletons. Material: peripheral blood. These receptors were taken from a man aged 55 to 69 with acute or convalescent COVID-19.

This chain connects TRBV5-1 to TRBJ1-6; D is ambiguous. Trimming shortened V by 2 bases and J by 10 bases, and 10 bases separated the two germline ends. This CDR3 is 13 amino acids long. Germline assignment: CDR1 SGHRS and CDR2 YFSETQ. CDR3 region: CASSLGQASPLHF. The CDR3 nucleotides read TGCGCCAGCAGCTTAGGTCAGGCATCACCCCTCCACTTT. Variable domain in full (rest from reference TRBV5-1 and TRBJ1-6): KAGVTQTPRYLIKTRGQQVTLSCSPISGHRSVSWYQQTPGQGLQFLFEYFSETQRNKGNFPGRFSGRQFSNSRSEMNVSTLELGDSALYLCASSLGQASPLHFGNGTRLTVT.

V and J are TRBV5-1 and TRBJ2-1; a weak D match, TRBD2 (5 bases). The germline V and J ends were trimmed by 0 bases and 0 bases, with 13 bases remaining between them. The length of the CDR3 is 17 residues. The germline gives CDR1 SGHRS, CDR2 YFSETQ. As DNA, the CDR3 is TGCGCCAGCAGCTTGGCCGCGGGTGTCAGCTCCTACAATGAGCAGTTCTTC. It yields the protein CASSLAAGVSSYNEQFF.

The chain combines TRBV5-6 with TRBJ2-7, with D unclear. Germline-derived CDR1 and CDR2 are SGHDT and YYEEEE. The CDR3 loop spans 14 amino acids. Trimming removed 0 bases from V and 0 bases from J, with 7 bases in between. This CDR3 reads CASSLGSSSYEQYF. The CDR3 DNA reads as TGTGCCAGCAGCTTGGGTTCATCCTCCTACGAGCAGTACTTC.

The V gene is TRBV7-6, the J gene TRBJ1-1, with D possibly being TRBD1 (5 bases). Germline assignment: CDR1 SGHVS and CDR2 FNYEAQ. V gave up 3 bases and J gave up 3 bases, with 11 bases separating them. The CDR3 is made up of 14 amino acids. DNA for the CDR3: TGTGCCAGCAGCTTGACATGGGGCGACACTGAAGCTTTCTTT. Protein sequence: CASSLTWGDTEAFF.

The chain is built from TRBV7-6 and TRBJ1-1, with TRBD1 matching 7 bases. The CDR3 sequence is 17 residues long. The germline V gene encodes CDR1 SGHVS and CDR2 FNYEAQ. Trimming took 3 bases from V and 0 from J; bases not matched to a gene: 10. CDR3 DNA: TGTGCCAGCAGCTTGAGGGGGGACAGCCTAATGAACACTGAAGCTTTCTTT. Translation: CASSLRGDSLMNTEAFF.

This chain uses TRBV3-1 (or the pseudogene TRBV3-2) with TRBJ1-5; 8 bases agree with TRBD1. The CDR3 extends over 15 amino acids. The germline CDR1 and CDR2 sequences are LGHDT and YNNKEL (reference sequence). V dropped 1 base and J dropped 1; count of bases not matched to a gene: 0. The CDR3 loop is CASSQGQGSNQPQHF. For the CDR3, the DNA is TGTGCCAGCAGCCAAGGACAGGGGAGCAATCAGCCCCAGCATTTT.

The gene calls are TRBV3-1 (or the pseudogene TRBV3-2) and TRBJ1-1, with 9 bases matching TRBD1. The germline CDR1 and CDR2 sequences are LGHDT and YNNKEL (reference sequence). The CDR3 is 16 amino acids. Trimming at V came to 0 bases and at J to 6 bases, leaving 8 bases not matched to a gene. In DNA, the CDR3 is TGTGCCAGCAGCCAAGAGGTGACAGGGGGTATCGCTGAAGCTTTCTTT. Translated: CASSQEVTGGIAEAFF.

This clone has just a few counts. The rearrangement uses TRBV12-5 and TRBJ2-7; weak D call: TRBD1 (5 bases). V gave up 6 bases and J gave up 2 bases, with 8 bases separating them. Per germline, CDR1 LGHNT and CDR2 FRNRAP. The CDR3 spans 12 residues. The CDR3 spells CASGRQTYEQYF. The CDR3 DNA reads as TGTGCTAGTGGGAGACAGACCTACGAGCAGTACTTC.

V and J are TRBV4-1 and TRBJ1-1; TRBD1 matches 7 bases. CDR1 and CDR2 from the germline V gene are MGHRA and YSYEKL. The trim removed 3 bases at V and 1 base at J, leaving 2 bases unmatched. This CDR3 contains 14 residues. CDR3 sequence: CASSQNRGNTEAFF. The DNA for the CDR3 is TGCGCCAGCAGCCAGAACAGGGGGAACACTGAAGCTTTCTTT.

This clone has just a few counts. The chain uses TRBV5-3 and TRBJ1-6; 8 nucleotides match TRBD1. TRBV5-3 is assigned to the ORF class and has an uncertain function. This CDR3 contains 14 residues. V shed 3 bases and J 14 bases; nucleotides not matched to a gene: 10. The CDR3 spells CARSSPGQGRTLHF. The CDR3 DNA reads TGTGCCAGAAGCTCCCCCGGACAGGGTAGAACCCTCCACTTT.

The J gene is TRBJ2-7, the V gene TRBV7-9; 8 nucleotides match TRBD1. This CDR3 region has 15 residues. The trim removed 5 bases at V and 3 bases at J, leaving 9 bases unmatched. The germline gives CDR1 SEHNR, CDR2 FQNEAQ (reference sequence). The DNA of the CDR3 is TGTGCCAGCAGCCCCGGACAGGGAGTTAACTACGAGCAGTACTTC. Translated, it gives CASSPGQGVNYEQYF.

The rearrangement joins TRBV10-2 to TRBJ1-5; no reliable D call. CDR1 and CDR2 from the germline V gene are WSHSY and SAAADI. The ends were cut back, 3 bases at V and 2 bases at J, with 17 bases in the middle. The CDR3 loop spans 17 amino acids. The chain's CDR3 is CASSELVAPGGNQPQHF. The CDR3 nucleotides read TGCGCCAGCAGTGAATTAGTAGCTCCCGGTGGCAATCAGCCCCAGCATTTT.

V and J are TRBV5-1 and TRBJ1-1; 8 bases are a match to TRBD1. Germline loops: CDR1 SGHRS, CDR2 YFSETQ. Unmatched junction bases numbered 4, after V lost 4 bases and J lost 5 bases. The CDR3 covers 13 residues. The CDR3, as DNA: TGCGCCAGCAGCCGGGACAGGACAACTGAAGCTTTCTTT. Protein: CASSRDRTTEAFF.

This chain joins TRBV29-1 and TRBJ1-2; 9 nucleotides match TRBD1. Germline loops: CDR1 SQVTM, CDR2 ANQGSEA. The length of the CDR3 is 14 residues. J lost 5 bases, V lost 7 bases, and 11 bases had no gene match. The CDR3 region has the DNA TGCAGCGCCGACGGACAGGGGAGGGGGTATGGCTACACCTTC. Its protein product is CSADGQGRGYGYTF.

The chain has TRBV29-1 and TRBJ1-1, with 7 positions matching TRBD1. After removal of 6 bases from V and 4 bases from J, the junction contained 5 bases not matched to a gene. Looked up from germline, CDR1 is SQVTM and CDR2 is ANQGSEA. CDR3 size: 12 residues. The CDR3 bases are TGCAGCGTCCAGGGGGGACTCACTGAAGCTTTCTTT. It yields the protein CSVQGGLTEAFF.

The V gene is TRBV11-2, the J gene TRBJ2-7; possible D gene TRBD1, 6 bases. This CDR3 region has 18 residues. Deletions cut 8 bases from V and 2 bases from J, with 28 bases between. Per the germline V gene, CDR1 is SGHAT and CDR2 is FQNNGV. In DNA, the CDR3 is TGTGCCAGCTCTTCTATTTCCCGGGCTAGGGGGATTACCTACGAGCAGTACTTC. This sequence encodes CASSSISRARGITYEQYF.

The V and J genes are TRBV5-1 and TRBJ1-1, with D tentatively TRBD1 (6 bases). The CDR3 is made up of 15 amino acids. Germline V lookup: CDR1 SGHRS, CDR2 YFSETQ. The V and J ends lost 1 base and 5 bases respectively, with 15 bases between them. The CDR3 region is CASSLTQGPGTEAFF. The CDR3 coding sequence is TGCGCCAGCAGCTTGACGCAGGGGCCCGGGACTGAAGCTTTCTTT.

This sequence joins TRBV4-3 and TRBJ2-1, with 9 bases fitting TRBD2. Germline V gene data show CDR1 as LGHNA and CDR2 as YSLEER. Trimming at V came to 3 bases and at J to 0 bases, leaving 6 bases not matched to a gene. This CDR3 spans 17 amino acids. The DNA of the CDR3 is TGCGCCAGCAGCCAGGAGGATAGCGGGGGCTCCTACAATGAGCAGTTCTTC. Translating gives CASSQEDSGGSYNEQFF.

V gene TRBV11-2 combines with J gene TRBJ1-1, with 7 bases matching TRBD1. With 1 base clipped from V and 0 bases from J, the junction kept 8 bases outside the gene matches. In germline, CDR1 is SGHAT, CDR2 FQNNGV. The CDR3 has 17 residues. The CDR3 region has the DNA TGTGCCAGCAGCTTAGTCCCGGGACAGAGCATGAACACTGAAGCTTTCTTT. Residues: CASSLVPGQSMNTEAFF. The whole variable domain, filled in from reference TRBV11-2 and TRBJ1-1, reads EAGVAQSPRYKIIEKRQSVAFWCNPISGHATLYWYQQILGQGPKLLIQFQNNGVVDDSQLPKDRFSAERLKGVDSTLKIQPAKLEDSAVYLCASSLVPGQSMNTEAFFGQGTRLTVV.